Listed below are T cell receptor beta chains from one sample, sequenced in a study of identifying expanded T cells in peripheral blood. Generated by immunoSEQ multiplex PCR, the TCRdb table keeps only in-frame clones and is missing some. Altogether roughly 120,000 clones are present, about 88% being singletons, with the ten largest covering approximately 8%. Input material: blood. The receptor source for this set is a person aged 18 to 70 in good health. CDR3s include the opening cysteine and the closing phenylalanine or tryptophan. The order of the fields is clone size, V gene, CDR3 protein. The size of a clone is reported for some rows only, either as once, few or many, or as a class for expanded clones.

clone_size: -
v_call: TRBV28
cdr3_aa: CASSNLRVPPYEQYF

clone_size: -
v_call: TRBV19
cdr3_aa: CASSGRTGASSGANVLTF

clone_size: -
v_call: TRBV4-2
cdr3_aa: CASSPPGEGGGLAFF

clone_size: -
v_call: TRBV6-1
cdr3_aa: CASRDRAGDEKLFF

clone_size: -
v_call: TRBV18
cdr3_aa: CASSPRTTPTNEKLFF

clone_size: -
v_call: TRBV7-8
cdr3_aa: CASSARAYNEQFF

clone_size: -
v_call: TRBV19
cdr3_aa: CASSITSYSNQPQHF

clone_size: -
v_call: TRBV2
cdr3_aa: CASSSPTPSSYNEQFF

clone_size: -
v_call: TRBV19
cdr3_aa: CASSIAWGFYEQFF

clone_size: -
v_call: TRBV6-5
cdr3_aa: CASSPRAGVGNTIYF

clone_size: -
v_call: TRBV1
cdr3_aa: CTSSQDRRRDASSEAFF

clone_size: -
v_call: TRBV6-4
cdr3_aa: CASSRQGNYGEAFF

clone_size: -
v_call: TRBV5-1
cdr3_aa: CASSISGGLVNTEAFF

clone_size: -
v_call: TRBV6-1
cdr3_aa: CASSVQGAYGYTF

clone_size: -
v_call: TRBV28
cdr3_aa: CASSHGGDEAFF

clone_size: -
v_call: TRBV5-1
cdr3_aa: CASSDSTGDTQYF

clone_size: -
v_call: TRBV11-2
cdr3_aa: CASSLGVGGYTF

clone_size: -
v_call: TRBV25-1
cdr3_aa: CASSESMGNYGYTF

clone_size: once
v_call: TRBV6-5
cdr3_aa: CASSPPGANVLTF

clone_size: -
v_call: TRBV7-8
cdr3_aa: CASSSGGVDEQFF

clone_size: -
v_call: TRBV7-2
cdr3_aa: CASSGDPRGETQYF

clone_size: -
v_call: TRBV6-5
cdr3_aa: CASHQWQTEAFF

clone_size: -
v_call: TRBV5-1
cdr3_aa: CASSEWSGEQYF

clone_size: -
v_call: TRBV7-2
cdr3_aa: CASSQSNTEAFF

clone_size: -
v_call: TRBV10-3
cdr3_aa: CAISRDRGHAEQYF

clone_size: -
v_call: TRBV4-1
cdr3_aa: CASSSPRTGPITYEQYF

clone_size: -
v_call: TRBV19
cdr3_aa: CATRTVNTGELFF

clone_size: -
v_call: TRBV12-5
cdr3_aa: CASGSGDFGDLYNEQFF

clone_size: -
v_call: TRBV9
cdr3_aa: CASSVGGKGDIQYF

clone_size: -
v_call: TRBV7-9
cdr3_aa: CASSSDPRPDRQYEQYF

clone_size: once
v_call: TRBV6-5
cdr3_aa: CASSFDRGSNQPQHF